This entry features one T cell receptor (beta chain) sequence. This sample is drawn from a study of cytomegalovirus exposure and HLA in healthy donors. The CDR3 has 16 amino acids. Germline-derived CDR1 and CDR2 are MGHRA and YSYEKL. In the PCR, 60 Vbeta and 13 Jbeta primers were used. Some clones are missing from TCRdb's copy, which holds only in-frame ones; the method was immunoSEQ multiplex PCR. Here the sample spans over 150,000 clones, roughly three quarters being singletons. This chain connects TRBV4-1 to TRBJ2-5; 7 bases are shared with TRBD1. TRBJ2-7 explains the end of the DNA better; the J call may be wrong. The sequence was collected from a woman in her forties or fifties in good health and CMV-seropositive. The sequenced material came from PBMCs. The CDR3 DNA is TGCGCCAGCAGCCAAAGCGAACAGGGGAACCCCTACGAGCAGTACTTC. The encoded protein is CASSQSEQGNPYEQYF.